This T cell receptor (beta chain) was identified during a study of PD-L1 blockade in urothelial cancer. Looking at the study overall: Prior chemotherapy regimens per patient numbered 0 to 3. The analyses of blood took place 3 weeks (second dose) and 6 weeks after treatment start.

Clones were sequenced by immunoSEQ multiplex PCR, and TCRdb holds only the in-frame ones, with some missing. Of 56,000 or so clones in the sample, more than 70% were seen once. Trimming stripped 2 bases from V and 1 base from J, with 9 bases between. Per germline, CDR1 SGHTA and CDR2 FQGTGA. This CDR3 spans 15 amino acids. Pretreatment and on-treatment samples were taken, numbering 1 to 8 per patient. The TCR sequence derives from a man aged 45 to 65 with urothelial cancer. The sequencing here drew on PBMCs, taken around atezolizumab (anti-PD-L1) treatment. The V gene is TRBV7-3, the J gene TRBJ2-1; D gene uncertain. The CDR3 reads CASSLDPSSYNEQFF. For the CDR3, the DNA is TGTGCCAGCAGCTTAGATCCTAGTTCCTACAATGAGCAGTTCTTC.